The 3 T cell receptor beta chains presented below share a single source sample, sequenced in a study of response to subunit inactivated influenza vaccine. TCRdb re-called the RT-PCR reads through MiXCR, storing one row per CDR3 protein. Of under 950,000 distinct CDR3 sequences listed, 21% are singletons. The starting material was PBMCs from blood, obtained 5 days after vaccination. These receptors were taken from a man aged 50-60 years who received an inactivated influenza vaccine.

The J gene is TRBJ2-7, the V gene TRBV20-1; 8 nucleotides align to TRBD1. Germline V lookup: CDR1 DFQATT, CDR2 SNEGSKA (reference sequence). Germline trimming cut 0 bases from V and 6 bases from J; bases unmatched to any gene: 10. This CDR3 is built from 15 residues. Here the CDR3 reads CSARDLRTGITEQYF. CDR3 bases: TGCAGTGCTAGAGATTTACGGACAGGGATTACCGAGCAGTACTTC.

The J gene is TRBJ2-5, the V gene TRBV6-5, with D tentatively TRBD1 or TRBD2 (6 bases each). Trimming took off 0 bases at V and 5 bases at J, with 16 bases between the two ends. Germline-derived CDR1 and CDR2 are MNHEY and SVGAGI. The CDR3 is 16 amino acids. The CDR3 nucleotides read TGTGCCAGCAGTTACTCCAGGGCAGGGGCGGGGGAGACCCAGTACTTC. Translated, it gives CASSYSRAGAGETQYF.

This clonotype was counted ten times or more. The junction and the germline gene differ at one end; a read error may be behind it. The rearrangement joins TRBV7-3 to TRBJ2-1; D might be TRBD2 (5 bases). Per germline, CDR1 SGHTA and CDR2 FQGTGA. This CDR3 is built from 12 residues. CDR3 DNA: TGCGCCAGCAGCTTGACGGGGAATGAGCAGTTCTTC. It codes for CASSLTGNEQFF.